The 25 T cell receptor beta chains below come from one sample, sequenced in a study of blood T cell repertoires in COVID-19. This table comes from immunoSEQ multiplex PCR, and its TCRdb copy is limited to in-frame clones, with some not included. The table records approximately 290,000 clones, roughly 90% of them present only once. Source material: peripheral blood. The receptors were sampled from a woman between 55 and 75 years old with acute or convalescent COVID-19.

The chain couples TRBV12-3 or TRBV12-4 to TRBJ1-3; D is undetermined. Trimming cost V 8 bases and J 0 bases, with 5 bases left between them. The CDR3 sequence is 12 residues long. In nucleotides, the CDR3 is TGTGCCAGCGGGCACTCTGGAAACACCATATATTTT. Its protein is CASGHSGNTIYF.

The rearrangement joins TRBV4-3 to TRBJ1-4, with D uncertain. V lost 4 bases and J 7 bases, leaving 16 bases between the germline ends. From germline, CDR1 is LGHNA and CDR2 YSLEER. CDR3 size: 15 residues. CDR3 loop: CASSPRGGLGEKLFF. The CDR3 bases are TGCGCCAGCAGCCCCCGCGGAGGGTTGGGTGAAAAACTGTTTTTT.

The CDR3, as DNA: TGTGCCAGCAGTTTAAGGTCGGGTACCTCTAACTATGGCTACACCTTC. Translating gives CASSLRSGTSNYGYTF. This sequence joins TRBV28 and TRBJ1-2; unclear D gene. With 2 bases removed from V and 0 bases from J, the gap between germline ends came to 13 bases. CDR3 length: 16 amino acids. CDR1 is MDHEN and CDR2 is SYDVKM in the germline V gene.

This chain's CDR3 is CASSSSTRSLMDTQYF. The CDR3 coding sequence is TGTGCCAGCAGTTCCTCGACTAGGTCTTTAATGGATACGCAGTATTTT. This chain links TRBV27 with TRBJ2-3, with D perhaps TRBD2 (6 bases). Germline V gene data show CDR1 as MNHEY and CDR2 as SMNVEV (reference sequence). The CDR3 is 16 amino acids. V gave up 4 bases and J gave up 6 bases, with 20 bases separating them.

The V and J genes are TRBV5-8 and TRBJ2-7; tentative D call: TRBD2 (7 bases). Germline loops: CDR1 SGHTS, CDR2 YDEGEE. V lost 4 bases and J lost 3, with 17 bases in between. The length of the CDR3 is 15 residues. The CDR3 bases are TGTGCCAGCAGCGGTCGGGGGGCAGGACTCTACGAGCAGTACTTC. Its protein product is CASSGRGAGLYEQYF.

The chain is built from TRBV18 and TRBJ1-5, with 8 bases lining up with TRBD1. The CDR3 is 15 residues long. J gave up 4 bases and V 6 bases, and 8 bases lay outside the gene matches. Germline V gene lookup returns CDR1 KGHSH and CDR2 LQKENI. The CDR3 DNA is TGTGCCAGCTCCCTGGGACAGGCTTATAATCAGCCCCAGCATTTT. This encodes CASSLGQAYNQPQHF.

The gene calls are TRBV6-2 or TRBV6-3 and TRBJ2-5; D is perhaps TRBD2 (5 bases). The CDR3 extends over 15 amino acids. V gave up 2 bases and J gave up 1 base, with 11 bases separating them. Germline lookup yields CDR1 MNHEY and CDR2 SVGEGT. In nucleotides, the CDR3 is TGTGCCAGCAGTTACCAAGAGCGGACCCAAGAGACCCAGTACTTC. This gives the protein CASSYQERTQETQYF.

The table lists this clone with a few counts. V and J are TRBV5-4 and TRBJ1-1; a weak D match, TRBD1 (6 bases). The germline V gene encodes CDR1 SGHNT and CDR2 YYREEE (reference sequence). CDR3 length equals 15 residues. Trimming pared 4 bases from V and 0 bases from J, leaving 13 bases between. The DNA of the CDR3 is TGTGCCAGCAGCCCGAAACAGGGCCTGAACACTGAAGCTTTCTTT. Translation gives CASSPKQGLNTEAFF.

V and J are TRBV2 and TRBJ1-5; perhaps TRBD1 as D (6 bases). Trimming took off 3 bases at V and 1 base at J, with 10 bases between the two ends. CDR3 size: 15 residues. Per germline, CDR1 SNHLY and CDR2 FYNNEI. The CDR3 here is CASSEGAGSNQPQHF. The CDR3 DNA reads as TGTGCCAGCAGTGAGGGGGCGGGCAGCAATCAGCCCCAGCATTTT.

This clone appeared a single time. The genes are TRBV19 and TRBJ1-5; TRBD1 might be the D (5 bases). CDR3 length: 14 amino acids. Trimming removed 7 bases from V and 5 bases from J, with 15 bases in between. The germline gives CDR1 LNHDA, CDR2 SQIVND (reference sequence). The CDR3 spells CASTPGLRDQPQHF. The CDR3 nucleotides read TGTGCCAGTACCCCGGGACTGAGGGATCAGCCCCAGCATTTT.

This rearrangement joins TRBV7-2 to TRBJ2-5; TRBD2 might be the D (5 bases). Germline CDR1 reads SGHTA; CDR2 reads FQGNSA. V lost 1 base, J lost 5 bases, and 8 bases lay in between. The CDR3 is 13 amino acids. The DNA for the CDR3 is TGTGCCAGCAGCTTAGGTTGGAGGGAGACCCAGTACTTC. The encoded protein is CASSLGWRETQYF.

This chain links TRBV7-9 with TRBJ1-2; 11 positions match TRBD1. There are 15 residues in the CDR3. V dropped 6 bases and J dropped 0; count of bases not matched to a gene: 3. CDR1 is SEHNR, CDR2 FQNEAQ, per germline (reference sequence). The DNA for the CDR3 is TGTGCCAGCAGTAGGGACAGGGGGACTAACTATGGCTACACCTTC. Protein sequence: CASSRDRGTNYGYTF.

This clone was counted only a few times. The chain has TRBV28 and TRBJ1-5; the D is unclear. V lost 3 bases and J lost 7, with 13 bases in between. CDR1 and CDR2 (germline): MDHEN, SYDVKM. This CDR3 region has 14 residues. For the CDR3, the DNA is TGTGCCAGCAGTTTGGCAGGTAGAGAGCAGCCCCAGCATTTT. It yields the protein CASSLAGREQPQHF.

This rearrangement joins TRBV4-1 to TRBJ2-3, with 15 nucleotides matching TRBD2. Germline V lookup: CDR1 MGHRA, CDR2 YSYEKL. The V and J ends lost 1 base and 4 bases, in that order; junction bases with no gene match: 6. The CDR3 is made up of 18 amino acids. The CDR3 coding sequence is TGCGCCAGCAGCCAAGGGAGAGGACTAGCGGGGGGGGCAGATACGCAGTATTTT. The encoded protein is CASSQGRGLAGGADTQYF.

The CDR3 DNA follows: TGTGCCAGCAGTCCACTAGCGGGGAGCACAGATACGCAGTATTTT. Translation gives CASSPLAGSTDTQYF. The chain links TRBV6-4 to TRBJ2-3, with 10 bases lining up with TRBD2. J was trimmed by 0 bases and V by 5 bases; bases with no gene match: 2. Germline CDR1 MRHNA, CDR2 SNTAGT. The CDR3 runs to 15 residues.

The rearrangement uses TRBV6-6 and TRBJ1-1; D possibly corresponds to TRBD1 (6 bases). V lost 5 bases and J 5 bases, leaving 18 bases between the germline ends. CDR3 length equals 15 residues. Germline CDR1 reads MNHNY; CDR2 reads SVGAGI (reference sequence). CDR3 bases: TGTGCCAGCAGTATAGGGGGGGGCGGAGGGACTGAAGCTTTCTTT. It yields the protein CASSIGGGGGTEAFF.

This chain uses TRBV28 with TRBJ2-1, with 8 positions matching TRBD1. With 3 bases clipped from V and 7 bases from J, the junction kept 8 bases outside the gene matches. Germline CDR1 reads MDHEN; CDR2 reads SYDVKM. The CDR3 runs to 15 residues. The CDR3 is CASSLRQGARNEQFF. The CDR3, as DNA: TGTGCCAGCAGTTTGAGGCAGGGGGCGCGTAATGAGCAGTTCTTC.

The rearrangement links TRBV28 to TRBJ2-7; 7 nucleotides match TRBD2. Germline CDR1 and CDR2: MDHEN and SYDVKM. This CDR3 has 17 amino acids. V dropped 5 bases and J dropped 9; count of bases not matched to a gene: 22. The CDR3 sequence is CASSPLPGLAARVGQYF. CDR3 coding DNA: TGTGCCAGCAGTCCTCTCCCCGGGCTAGCGGCCCGTGTCGGGCAGTACTTC.

The chain joins TRBV12-3 or TRBV12-4 to TRBJ1-4; D remains unclear. This CDR3 is built from 13 residues. Trimming took 2 bases from V and 10 from J, leaving 11 bases between them. The CDR3 is CASSLSGGGKLFF. CDR3 bases: TGTGCCAGCAGTTTATCAGGAGGAGGAAAACTGTTTTTT.

The chain joins TRBV11-2 to TRBJ1-4; 9 bases map to TRBD1. From germline, CDR1 is SGHAT and CDR2 FQNNGV. J was trimmed by 8 bases and V by 6 bases; bases with no gene match: 4. The CDR3 is made up of 13 amino acids. CDR3 loop: CASRGTGREKLFF. CDR3 coding DNA: TGTGCCAGCAGGGGGACAGGGCGAGAAAAACTGTTTTTT.

This clone was found a few times. The chain couples TRBV28 to TRBJ1-3; D call uncertain. V was clipped by 8 bases and J by 3 bases, with 14 bases between them. Germline V gives CDR1 MDHEN, CDR2 SYDVKM. CDR3 size: 14 residues. This chain's CDR3 is CASAEWYFGNTIYF. CDR3 DNA: TGTGCCAGCGCCGAGTGGTATTTTGGAAACACCATATATTTT.

The chain joins TRBV2 to TRBJ2-3; D is ambiguous. Trimming left V 7 bases short and J 1 base short, with 12 bases between. This CDR3 is 14 amino acids long. Germline values: CDR1 SNHLY, CDR2 FYNNEI. CDR3 sequence reads: CASIKLLGTDTQYF. In DNA form, the CDR3 reads TGTGCCAGCATCAAGCTGTTGGGCACAGATACGCAGTATTTT. Based on the CDR3 plus reference TRBV2 and TRBJ2-3, the full variable domain is EPEVTQTPSHQVTQMGQEVILRCVPISNHLYFYWYRQILGQKVEFLVSFYNNEISEKSEIFDDQFSVERPDGSNFTLKIRSTKLEDSAMYFCASIKLLGTDTQYFGPGTRLTVL.

V is TRBV4-2 and J is TRBJ1-2; 8 nucleotides match TRBD1. Looked up from germline, CDR1 is LGHNA and CDR2 is YNFKEQ. The V segment lost 0 bases and the J segment 3 bases; nucleotides outside the gene matches: 9. The CDR3 consists of 17 residues. CDR3: CASSQDRRTGTHYGYTF. CDR3 DNA: TGTGCCAGCAGCCAAGATCGCCGGACAGGGACGCACTATGGCTACACCTTC.

The V gene is TRBV19, the J gene TRBJ1-2; possible D gene TRBD1, 5 bases. V shed 6 bases and J shed 3 bases, with 11 bases lying between them. CDR3 length: 13 amino acids. In germline, CDR1 is LNHDA, CDR2 SQIVND (reference sequence). The DNA for the CDR3 is TGTGCCAGTAGGGTGGGACTTGACTATGGCTACACCTTC. Protein product: CASRVGLDYGYTF.

This chain connects TRBV30 to TRBJ2-7, with D perhaps matching TRBD2 (5 bases). V dropped 4 bases and J dropped 4 bases, with 11 bases sitting between them. The CDR3 runs 12 residues. The germline V gene has CDR1 GTSNPN and CDR2 SVGIG (reference sequence). CDR3 in amino acids: CAWTRTLYEQYF. The CDR3 DNA reads TGTGCCTGGACGAGGACTCTGTACGAGCAGTACTTC.